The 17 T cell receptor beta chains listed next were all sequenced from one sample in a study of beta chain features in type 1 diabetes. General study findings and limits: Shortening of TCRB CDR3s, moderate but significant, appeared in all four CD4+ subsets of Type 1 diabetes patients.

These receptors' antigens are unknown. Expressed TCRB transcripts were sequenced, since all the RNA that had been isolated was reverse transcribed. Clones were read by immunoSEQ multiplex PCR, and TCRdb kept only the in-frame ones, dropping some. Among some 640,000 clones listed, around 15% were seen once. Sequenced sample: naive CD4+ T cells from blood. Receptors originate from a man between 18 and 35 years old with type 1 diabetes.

CDR3 DNA: TGTGCCAGCAGCTCCACCCGGACACCTGCCAACACTGAAGCTTTCTTT. The encoded protein is CASSSTRTPANTEAFF. V usage is TRBV7-9 and J usage is TRBJ1-1; D is perhaps TRBD1 (5 bases). Germline V gives CDR1 SEHNR, CDR2 FQNEAQ (reference sequence). The V end lost 4 bases, the J end lost 2 bases, and 17 bases lay between the germline ends. This CDR3 region has 16 residues.

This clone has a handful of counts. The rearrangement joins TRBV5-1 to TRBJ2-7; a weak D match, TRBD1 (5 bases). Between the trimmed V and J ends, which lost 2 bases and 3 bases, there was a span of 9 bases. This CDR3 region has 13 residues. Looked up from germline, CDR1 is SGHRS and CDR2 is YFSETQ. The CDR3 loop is CASSFLDNYEQYF. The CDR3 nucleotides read TGCGCCAGCAGCTTTCTGGACAACTACGAGCAGTACTTC.

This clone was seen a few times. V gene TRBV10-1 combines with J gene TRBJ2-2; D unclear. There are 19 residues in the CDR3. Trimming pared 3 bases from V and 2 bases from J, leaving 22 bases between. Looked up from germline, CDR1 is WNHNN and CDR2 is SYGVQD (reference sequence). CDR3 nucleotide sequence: TGCGCCAGCAGTGAAGGTCTCTGCCAATCAAGTATTAACACCGGGGAGCTGTTTTTT. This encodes CASSEGLCQSSINTGELFF.

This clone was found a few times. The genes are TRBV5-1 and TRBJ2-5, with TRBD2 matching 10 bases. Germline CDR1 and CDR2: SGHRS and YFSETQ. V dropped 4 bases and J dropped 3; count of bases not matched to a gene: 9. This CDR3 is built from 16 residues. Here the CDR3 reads CASSRNTGTSEETQYF. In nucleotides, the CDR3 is TGCGCCAGCAGCCGCAACACCGGGACTAGCGAAGAGACCCAGTACTTC.

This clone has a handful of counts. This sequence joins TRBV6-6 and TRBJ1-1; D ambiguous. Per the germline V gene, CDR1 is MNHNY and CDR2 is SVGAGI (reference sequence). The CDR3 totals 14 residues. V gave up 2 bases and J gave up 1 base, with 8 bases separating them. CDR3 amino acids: CASSYSNSNTEAFF. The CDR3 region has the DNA TGTGCCAGCAGTTACAGCAACTCGAACACTGAAGCTTTCTTT.

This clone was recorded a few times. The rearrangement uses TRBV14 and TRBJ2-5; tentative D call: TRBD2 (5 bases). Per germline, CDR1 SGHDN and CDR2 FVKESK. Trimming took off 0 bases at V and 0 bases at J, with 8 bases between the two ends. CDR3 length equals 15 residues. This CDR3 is CASSQDRRYQETQYF. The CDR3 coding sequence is TGTGCCAGCAGCCAAGATCGGAGGTACCAAGAGACCCAGTACTTC.

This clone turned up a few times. In DNA form, the CDR3 reads TGTGCCAGCAGGCCTGACAGGGGGCGCATTCAGTACTTC. Translating gives CASRPDRGRIQYF. The chain is built from TRBV6-5 and TRBJ2-4, with 10 bases lining up with TRBD1. The germline V gene has CDR1 MNHEY and CDR2 SVGAGI. This CDR3 has 13 residues. V trimming: 6 bases; J trimming: 9 bases; junction bases outside the gene matches: 5.

The chain's CDR3 is CAWSPEPGTGGIDTQYF. CDR3 in DNA: TGTGCCTGGAGTCCCGAACCCGGGACAGGGGGCATAGATACGCAGTATTTT. The V gene is TRBV30, the J gene TRBJ2-3; TRBD1 agrees at 12 bases. The germline gives CDR1 GTSNPN, CDR2 SVGIG (reference sequence). V lost 2 bases and J lost 5; bases outside the gene matches: 11. The CDR3 covers 17 residues. The full variable domain, its missing parts supplied by reference TRBV30 and TRBJ2-3, is SQTIHQWPATLVQPVGSPLSLECTVEGTSNPNLYWYRQAAGRGLQLLFYSVGIGQISSEVPQNLSASRPQDRQFILSSKKLLLSDSGFYLCAWSPEPGTGGIDTQYFGPGTRLTVL.

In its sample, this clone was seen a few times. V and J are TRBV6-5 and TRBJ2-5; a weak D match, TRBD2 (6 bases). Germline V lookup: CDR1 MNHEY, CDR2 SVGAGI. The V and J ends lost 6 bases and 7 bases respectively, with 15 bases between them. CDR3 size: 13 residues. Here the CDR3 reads CASSSGLSGTQYF. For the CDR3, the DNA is TGTGCCAGCAGCTCGGGACTGTCAGGGACCCAGTACTTC.

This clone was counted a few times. The CDR3 sequence: CAWGATGGANVLTF. CDR3 coding DNA: TGTGCCTGGGGGGCCACCGGAGGGGCCAACGTCCTGACTTTC. The chain combines TRBV30 with TRBJ2-6; D may be TRBD1 (5 bases). Trimming removed 5 bases from V and 4 bases from J, with 12 bases in between. The CDR3 extends over 14 amino acids. Germline V gives CDR1 GTSNPN, CDR2 SVGIG (reference sequence).

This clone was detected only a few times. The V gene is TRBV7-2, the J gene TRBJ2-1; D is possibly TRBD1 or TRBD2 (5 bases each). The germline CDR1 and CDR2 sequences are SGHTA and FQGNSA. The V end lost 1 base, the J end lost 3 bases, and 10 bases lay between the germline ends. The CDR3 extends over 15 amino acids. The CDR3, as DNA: TGTGCCAGCAGCTTAGGTGGGGGAGTCTACAATGAGCAGTTCTTC. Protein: CASSLGGGVYNEQFF.

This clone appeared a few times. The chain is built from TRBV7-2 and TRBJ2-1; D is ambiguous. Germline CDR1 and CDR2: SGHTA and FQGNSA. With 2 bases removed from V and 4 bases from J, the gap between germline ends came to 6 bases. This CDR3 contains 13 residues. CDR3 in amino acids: CASSLRAYNEQFF. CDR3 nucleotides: TGTGCCAGCAGCTTACGCGCATACAATGAGCAGTTCTTC.

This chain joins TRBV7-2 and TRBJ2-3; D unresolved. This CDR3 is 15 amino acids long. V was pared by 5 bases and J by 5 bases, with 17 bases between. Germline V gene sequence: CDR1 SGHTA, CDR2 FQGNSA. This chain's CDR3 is CASSPLSFVGDTQYF. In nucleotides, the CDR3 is TGTGCCAGCAGCCCCCTCAGCTTTGTTGGAGATACGCAGTATTTT.

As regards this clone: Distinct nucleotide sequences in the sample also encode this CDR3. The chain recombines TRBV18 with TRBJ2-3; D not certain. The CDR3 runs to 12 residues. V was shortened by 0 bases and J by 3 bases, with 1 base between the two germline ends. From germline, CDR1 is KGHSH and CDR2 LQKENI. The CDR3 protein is CASSPPTDTQYF. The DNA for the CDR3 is TGTGCCAGCTCACCACCTACAGATACGCAGTATTTT.

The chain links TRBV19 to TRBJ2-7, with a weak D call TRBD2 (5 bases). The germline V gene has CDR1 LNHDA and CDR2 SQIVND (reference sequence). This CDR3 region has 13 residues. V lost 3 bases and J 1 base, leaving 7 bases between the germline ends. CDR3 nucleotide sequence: TGTGCCAGTAGTATCCCGGGATCCTACGAGCAGTACTTC. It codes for CASSIPGSYEQYF.

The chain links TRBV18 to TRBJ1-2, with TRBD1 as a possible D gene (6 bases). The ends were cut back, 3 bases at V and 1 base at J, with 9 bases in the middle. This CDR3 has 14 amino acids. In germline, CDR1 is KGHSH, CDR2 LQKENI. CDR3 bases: TGTGCCAGCTCACCGCGGACAGATAACTATGGCTACACCTTC. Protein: CASSPRTDNYGYTF.

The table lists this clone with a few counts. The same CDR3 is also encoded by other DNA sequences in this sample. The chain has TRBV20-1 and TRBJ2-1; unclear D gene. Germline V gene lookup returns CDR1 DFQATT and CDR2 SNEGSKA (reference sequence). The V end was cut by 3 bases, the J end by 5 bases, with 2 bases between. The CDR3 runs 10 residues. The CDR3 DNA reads TGCAGTGCTAGGGACAATGAGCAGTTCTTC. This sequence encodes CSARDNEQFF.